This entry concerns a single T cell receptor (beta chain). This sample is part of a study of blood T cell repertoires in COVID-19. V was clipped by 7 bases and J by 11 bases, with 12 bases between them. This CDR3 contains 12 residues. Germline CDR1 and CDR2: SGHVS and FQNEAQ. Data came from immunoSEQ multiplex PCR; TCRdb stores just in-frame clones and leaves some out. Of approximately 290,000 clones in the sample, 90% were seen once. V is TRBV7-8 and J is TRBJ1-6; D is unresolved. The TCR sequence derives from a woman aged 25 to 39 who had recovered from COVID-19. Input material: PBMCs or T cells enriched from blood (not recorded which). The CDR3 here is CASTLLKPPLHF. In nucleotides, the CDR3 is TGTGCCAGCACCCTATTAAAGCCACCCCTCCACTTT.